This T cell receptor (beta chain) stems from a study of T cells in Graves' hyperthyroidism and ophthalmopathy. Whole-study findings and limits: Most thyroid clonotypes expanded above 0.001 appeared in blood too.

Amplified TCR beta CDR3 regions came from RNA transcripts. HTBI primers were employed in a first-round RT-PCR of the TCR CDR3. TCRdb reanalysed the multiplex PCR reads using MiXCR and keeps one entry per CDR3 protein. The sample has under 700,000 distinct CDR3 sequences, about a sixth seen once. In germline, CDR1 is MNHEY, CDR2 SVGEGT. This CDR3 has 14 amino acids. V was clipped by 4 bases and J by 6 bases, with 15 bases between them. Hyperthyroidism patients were newly diagnosed, had disease duration under 2 months, and were aged 18 to 65 years. Uncontrolled infection, other autoimmune disease, pregnancy or lactation excluded patients. This clonotype has at least ten counts. Its antigen is undetermined.

This clonotype was obtained from a woman between 18 and 30 years old with Graves' hyperthyroidism. The gene calls are TRBV6-2 or TRBV6-3 and TRBJ1-1; no definite D call. Sequencing was done on a sample of blood. In DNA form, the CDR3 reads TGTGCCAGCAGTTCGGCTGGGATTGTCGCTGAAGCTTTCTTT. Its protein is CASSSAGIVAEAFF.